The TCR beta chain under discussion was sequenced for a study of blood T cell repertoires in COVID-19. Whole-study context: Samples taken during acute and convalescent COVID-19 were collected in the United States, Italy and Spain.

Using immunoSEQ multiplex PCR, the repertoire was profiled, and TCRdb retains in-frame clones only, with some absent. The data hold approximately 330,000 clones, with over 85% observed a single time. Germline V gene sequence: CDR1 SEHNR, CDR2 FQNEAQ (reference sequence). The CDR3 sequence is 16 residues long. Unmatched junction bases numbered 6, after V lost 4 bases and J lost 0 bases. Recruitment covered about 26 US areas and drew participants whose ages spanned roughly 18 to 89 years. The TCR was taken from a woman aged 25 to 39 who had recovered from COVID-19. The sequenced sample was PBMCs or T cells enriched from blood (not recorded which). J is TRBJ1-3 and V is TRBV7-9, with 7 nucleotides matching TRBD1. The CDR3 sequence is CASSWGQPFSGNTIYF. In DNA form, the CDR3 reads TGTGCCAGCAGCTGGGGACAGCCCTTCTCTGGAAACACCATATATTTT.